Below are 23 T cell receptor beta chains sequenced from a single sample in a study of human T cells and chemical hapten exposure. Indicated time point: patch test 2, 6 weeks after DPC sensitization. The treatment is: therapeutic diphenylcyclopropenone sensitization with weekly scalp DPC. The starting material, unfractionated whole blood, was used for total RNA extraction. From the RACE reads, TCRdb called clonotypes with MiXCR, one entry per CDR3 protein. Of 35,000 to 50,000 distinct CDR3 sequences in the sample, roughly a tenth were seen once. The sample was whole blood, taken in connection with sensitization to the hapten diphenylcyclopropenone (DPC). These receptors were obtained from a woman under 40 with alopecia areata. Some clones in this sample may be carry-over from other donors' samples.

This clonotype was detected ten times or more. The chain carries TRBV29-1 and TRBJ1-1; 7 positions match TRBD1. The CDR3 sequence is 12 residues long. V was clipped by 6 bases and J by 3 bases; unmatched bases: 4. Germline V lookup: CDR1 SQVTM, CDR2 ANQGSEA. The CDR3 reads CSVRGVDTEAFF. DNA for the CDR3: TGCAGCGTCAGGGGGGTTGACACTGAAGCTTTCTTT.

This clonotype was detected a few times. The chain employs TRBV12-3 or TRBV12-4 and TRBJ1-1; maybe TRBD1 (5 bases). V shed 5 bases and J shed 1 base, with 14 bases lying between them. The CDR3 is made up of 15 amino acids. DNA of the CDR3: TGTGCCAGCAGTACCCACGAAACAGGGAACACTGAAGCTTTCTTT. The encoded protein is CASSTHETGNTEAFF.

The chain recombines TRBV4-2 with TRBJ1-3; no definite D call. CDR1 LGHNA and CDR2 YNFKEQ come from the germline V gene. Deletions cut 1 base from V and 2 bases from J, with 9 bases between. The CDR3 runs to 15 residues. The CDR3 nucleotides read TGTGCCAGCAGCCAAGTCTGGGAGGCTGGAAACACCATATATTTT. Encoded protein: CASSQVWEAGNTIYF.

This clonotype showed up just a few times. This sequence joins TRBV6-5 and TRBJ1-6; 7 nucleotides align to TRBD1. CDR3 length equals 15 residues. The J segment lost 4 bases and the V segment lost 7 bases, leaving 7 bases of the junction unmatched. The germline V gene has CDR1 MNHEY and CDR2 SVGAGI. In DNA form, the CDR3 reads TGTGCCAGCACCCGGGACAGAAGTTATAATTCACCCCTCCACTTT. Protein sequence: CASTRDRSYNSPLHF.

A few counts support this clonotype. The chain has TRBV7-9 and TRBJ1-1; D may be TRBD1 (5 bases). This CDR3 comprises 16 residues. Trimming took off 4 bases at V and 1 base at J, with 16 bases between the two ends. In germline, CDR1 is SEHNR, CDR2 FQNEAQ (reference sequence). CDR3 coding DNA: TGTGCCAGCAGCTCACCATCTGGGACGCCGAACACTGAAGCTTTCTTT. As protein: CASSSPSGTPNTEAFF.

The chain links TRBV6-5 to TRBJ1-5, with 12 bases aligning to TRBD1. The germline V gene has CDR1 MNHEY and CDR2 SVGAGI. The J segment lost 4 bases and the V segment lost 4 bases, leaving 2 bases of the junction unmatched. The CDR3 spans 15 residues. The CDR3 DNA reads TGTGCCAGCAGTTCGGGACAGGGGGCAAATCAGCCCCAGCATTTT. Translated: CASSSGQGANQPQHF.

This clonotype appeared a few times. The rearrangement joins TRBV7-2 to TRBJ2-5; D gene unclear. The CDR3 has 14 residues. The germline V and J ends were trimmed by 0 bases and 5 bases, with 10 bases remaining between them. Germline CDR1 is SGHTA and CDR2 is FQGNSA. CDR3 DNA: TGTGCCAGCAGCTTAGCCCGTGTCGGGGAGACCCAGTACTTC. Translating gives CASSLARVGETQYF. The full variable domain, with the rest looked up from reference TRBV7-2 and TRBJ2-5, is GAGVSQSPSNKVTEKGKDVELRCDPISGHTALYWYRQSLGQGLEFLIYFQGNSAPDKSGLPSDRFSAERTGGSVSTLTIQRTQQEDSAVYLCASSLARVGETQYFGPGTRLLVL.

The chain has TRBV7-9 and TRBJ2-2, with 9 positions matching TRBD1. The V gene's germline CDR1 is SEHNR and CDR2 FQNEAQ (reference sequence). J gave up 2 bases and V 2 bases, and 9 bases lay outside the gene matches. The CDR3 consists of 18 residues. The CDR3 DNA follows: TGTGCCAGCAGCTTACCAGACGGGACAGGGCCCAACACCGGGGAGCTGTTTTTT. As protein: CASSLPDGTGPNTGELFF.

This clonotype came up many times. CDR3 nucleotide sequence: TGCAGTGCTAGAGATGGAGCAAGAGCCACTTACGAGCAGTACTTC. This codes for CSARDGARATYEQYF. The chain is built from TRBV20-1 and TRBJ2-7, with D unresolved. Trimming shortened V by 0 bases and J by 4 bases, and 16 bases separated the two germline ends. The germline V gene has CDR1 DFQATT and CDR2 SNEGSKA (reference sequence). This CDR3 has 15 residues.

This clonotype was recorded at least ten times. The V gene is TRBV20-1, the J gene TRBJ1-2; maybe TRBD1 (5 bases). The CDR3 totals 15 residues. The V and J ends lost 4 bases and 3 bases respectively, with 18 bases between them. Germline V CDR1 and CDR2: DFQATT, SNEGSKA (reference sequence). The CDR3 spells CSAIMGKGVDYGYTF. The CDR3 DNA is TGCAGTGCTATAATGGGAAAAGGGGTCGACTATGGCTACACCTTC.

This clonotype has only a few counts. CDR3: CASSEWLRGQGNAEQYF. The CDR3 bases are TGTGCCAGCAGTGAATGGCTTCGGGGACAGGGGAACGCCGAGCAGTACTTC. The chain is built from TRBV6-1 and TRBJ2-7, with 10 bases lining up with TRBD1. The V segment lost 2 bases and the J segment 6 bases; nucleotides outside the gene matches: 13. The CDR3 sequence is 17 residues long. Germline values: CDR1 MNHNS, CDR2 SASEGT.

Here the CDR3 DNA reads TGTGCCTGGAGCGCCTCCAGCTACAATGAGCAGTTCTTC. Translated, it gives CAWSASSYNEQFF. The chain combines TRBV30 with TRBJ2-1; D not resolved. The CDR3 sequence is 13 residues long. Germline CDR1 GTSNPN, CDR2 SVGIG (reference sequence). V was trimmed by 3 bases and J by 3 bases, leaving 9 bases between them. The full variable domain, with the rest looked up from reference TRBV30 and TRBJ2-1, is SQTIHQWPATLVQPVGSPLSLECTVEGTSNPNLYWYRQAAGRGLQLLFYSVGIGQISSEVPQNLSASRPQDRQFILSSKKLLLSDSGFYLCAWSASSYNEQFFGPGTRLTVL.

This clonotype was detected a few times. This sequence joins TRBV6-2 or TRBV6-3 and TRBJ2-5; no firm D call. This CDR3 contains 12 residues. Looked up from germline, CDR1 is MNHEY and CDR2 is SVGEGT. The V end lost 8 bases, the J end lost 3 bases, and 10 bases lay between the germline ends. In DNA, the CDR3 is TGTGCCAGCGCAGGCACAAAAGAGACCCAGTACTTC. It encodes CASAGTKETQYF.

This clonotype was found many times. The chain is built from TRBV5-1 and TRBJ2-7; D is perhaps TRBD1 (6 bases). Germline CDR1 reads SGHRS; CDR2 reads YFSETQ. The CDR3 loop spans 13 amino acids. Trimming pared 9 bases from V and 7 bases from J, leaving 20 bases between. CDR3 amino acids: CATGQPGVQEQYF. The CDR3 DNA sequence: TGCGCCACTGGACAGCCCGGAGTCCAGGAGCAGTACTTC.

This clonotype has only a few counts. The J gene is TRBJ2-1, the V gene TRBV11-2; 7 nucleotides match TRBD1. Germline values: CDR1 SGHAT, CDR2 FQNNGV. The V gene end was trimmed by 0 bases and the J gene end by 6 bases; junction bases not matched to a gene: 5. The CDR3 runs to 15 residues. DNA for the CDR3: TGTGCCAGCAGCTTAGATCCTACAGGGGTCAATGAGCAGTTCTTC. Encoded protein: CASSLDPTGVNEQFF. The complete variable domain, with remaining parts taken from reference TRBV11-2 and TRBJ2-1, reads EAGVAQSPRYKIIEKRQSVAFWCNPISGHATLYWYQQILGQGPKLLIQFQNNGVVDDSQLPKDRFSAERLKGVDSTLKIQPAKLEDSAVYLCASSLDPTGVNEQFFGPGTRLTVL.

The V call is TRBV6-6, the J call TRBJ2-7, with 12 bases fitting TRBD2. There are 15 residues in the CDR3. Germline CDR1 MNHNY, CDR2 SVGAGI (reference sequence). V gave up 4 bases and J gave up 2 bases; unmatched junction bases: 3. In nucleotides, the CDR3 is TGTGCCAGCAGTTTAGGACTAGCGGGGCCCTACGAGCAGTACTTC. Protein sequence: CASSLGLAGPYEQYF.

This clonotype came up a few times. The chain couples TRBV20-1 to TRBJ1-2, with D uncertain. Trimming shortened V by 0 bases and J by 1 base, and 15 bases separated the two germline ends. Per germline, CDR1 DFQATT and CDR2 SNEGSKA (reference sequence). The CDR3 has 16 amino acids. CDR3 coding DNA: TGCAGTGCTAGAGATCCATTCGGCCGACTTAACTATGGCTACACCTTC. Protein product: CSARDPFGRLNYGYTF.

This clonotype appeared a few times. This chain links TRBV5-1 with TRBJ2-2; 8 bases line up with TRBD1. Germline V gives CDR1 SGHRS, CDR2 YFSETQ. The CDR3 has 16 residues. J gave up 6 bases and V 4 bases, and 11 bases lay outside the gene matches. The CDR3 is CASSIRTGILPGELFF. For the CDR3, the DNA is TGCGCCAGCAGCATAAGGACAGGGATTCTACCCGGGGAGCTGTTTTTT.

This clonotype showed up just a few times. The chain couples TRBV7-2 to TRBJ2-7, with D tentatively TRBD1 (5 bases). The V gene lost 4 bases and the J gene lost 5 bases, with 12 bases spanning the gap. The germline V gene encodes CDR1 SGHTA and CDR2 FQGNSA. The CDR3 contains 13 residues. The CDR3 DNA sequence: TGTGCCAGCAGCTCCCTTGTCAGGGACGAGCAGTACTTC. Translated: CASSSLVRDEQYF.

The rearrangement uses TRBV7-2 and TRBJ2-5, with 9 bases that match TRBD1. The V gene's germline CDR1 is SGHTA and CDR2 FQGNSA. The CDR3 extends over 16 amino acids. The ends lost 4 bases at V and 5 bases at J; junction bases unmatched: 11. As DNA, the CDR3 is TGTGCCAGCAGCTCAACTCGGACAGGGGTCCAGGAGACCCAGTACTTC. It yields the protein CASSSTRTGVQETQYF.

Many counts were recorded for this clonotype. The V gene is TRBV15, the J gene TRBJ2-5; 7 bases line up with TRBD2. Germline V CDR1 and CDR2: LNHNV, YYDKDF (reference sequence). The length of the CDR3 is 14 residues. The V segment lost 5 bases and the J segment 5 bases; nucleotides outside the gene matches: 8. The CDR3 DNA reads TGTGCCACCAGCTGGGGAGGGGTGGGTGAGACCCAGTACTTC. This codes for CATSWGGVGETQYF.

V usage is TRBV3-1 and J usage is TRBJ2-3; maybe TRBD2 (5 bases). This CDR3 is built from 15 residues. The germline V gene encodes CDR1 LGHDT and CDR2 YNNKEL (reference sequence). V was trimmed by 0 bases and J by 3 bases, leaving 10 bases between them. The CDR3: CASSQDTRRTDTQYF. The CDR3 coding sequence is TGTGCCAGCAGCCAAGATACCCGGAGGACAGATACGCAGTATTTT.

This clonotype was detected ten times or more. This chain uses TRBV5-4 with TRBJ2-3; TRBD2 agrees at 9 bases. V dropped 1 base and J dropped 2; count of bases not matched to a gene: 5. The CDR3 loop spans 16 amino acids. Germline lookup yields CDR1 SGHNT and CDR2 YYREEE (reference sequence). The chain's CDR3 is CASSLMTSGYTDTQYF. The CDR3, as DNA: TGTGCCAGCAGCTTGATGACTAGCGGTTACACAGATACGCAGTATTTT.